This paragraph covers one TCR beta chain sequence. This sample is drawn from a study of shared T cell receptors in the human thymus. Between the trimmed V and J ends, which lost 1 base and 4 bases, there was a span of 8 bases. Germline CDR1 is MNHNS and CDR2 is SASEGT. CDR3 length: 13 amino acids. Libraries were prepared by immunoSEQ multiplex PCR; TCRdb keeps only in-frame clonotypes and omits some of them. The sample has about 730,000 clones; roughly 85% are singletons. These sequences were also reported in another study, on human thymus T cells. From that study: Infants, healthy and Finnish, who were having corrective surgery for congenital heart defects served as donors. Resections from corrective heart surgery provided thymus tissue. Related studies noted strongly shared thymic repertoires across unrelated people.

The TCR was taken from a girl under three years old with a congenital heart defect. Sequences were obtained from thymocytes. The gene calls are TRBV6-1 and TRBJ2-7; D is possibly TRBD2 (5 bases). CDR3 loop: CASSEDPGYEQYF. The CDR3 DNA sequence: TGTGCCAGCAGTGAAGATCCGGGATACGAGCAGTACTTC.